This T cell receptor (beta chain) was found in a study of T cells in Graves' hyperthyroidism and ophthalmopathy. This clonotype has only a few counts. Amplification yielded TCR beta CDR3 regions, with RNA transcripts as the source. RT-PCR in the first round (using the HTBI primer set) targeted the TCR CDR3. From the multiplex PCR reads, TCRdb called clonotypes with MiXCR, one entry per CDR3 protein. In the table there are roughly 580,000 distinct CDR3 sequences, 35% to 55% of which are singletons. The study enrolled patients aged 18 to 65 with newly diagnosed hyperthyroidism of under 2 months' duration. This clonotype was obtained from a woman between 18 and 29 years old with Graves' hyperthyroidism. The specimen sequenced was peripheral blood or thyroid tissue (not recorded which).

CDR3 in DNA: TGTGCCAGCAGCTCCGGACAGGGAAGCGGGGAGCTGTTTTTT. It specifies CASSSGQGSGELFF. This chain joins TRBV7-9 and TRBJ2-2, with TRBD1 identical over 8 bases. The CDR3 loop spans 14 amino acids. CDR1 and CDR2 (germline): SEHNR, FQNEAQ (reference sequence). The junction had 5 bases not matched to a gene; V was cut back by 4 bases and J by 7 bases. The full variable domain, with the rest looked up from reference TRBV7-9 and TRBJ2-2, is DTGVSQNPRHKITKRGQNVTFRCDPISEHNRLYWYRQTLGQGPEFLTYFQNEAQLEKSRLLSDRFSAERPKGSFSTLEIQRTEQGDSAMYLCASSSGQGSGELFFGEGSRLTVL.